This T cell receptor beta chain was profiled in a study of blood T cell repertoires in COVID-19. Study summary: Italy, Spain and the United States were the sources of the convalescent and acute COVID-19 samples. T cells, B-cell-depleted T cells, or PBMCs provided the cDNA or gDNA that served as material.

Authors' processing steps: From reference gene primer amplification, estimates of nucleated cell counts were derived. Produced via immunoSEQ multiplex PCR; TCRdb's table is partial and in-frame only. The DNA gave D and trimming, while V, J and clone size come from that table. The table has 270,000 or so clones, about 85% seen once. The V end was cut by 4 bases, the J end by 13 bases, with 17 bases between. The CDR3 is 13 amino acids. The germline V gene has CDR1 MDHEN and CDR2 SYDVKM. The origin of this receptor is a human donor in a cohort sampled during active COVID-19. This rearrangement joins TRBV28 to TRBJ1-5, with unresolved D. The sample comprised peripheral blood. CDR3 amino acids: CASSSYPTGAQHF. The CDR3 nucleotides are TGTGCCAGCAGTTCCTACCCAACGGGAGCACAGCATTTT.